This T cell receptor beta chain was sequenced during a study of beta chain features in type 1 diabetes (dated by TCRdb to the late 2010s). Study-wide context: Mean age, gender distribution, total cell number and subset yield did not differ between patients and healthy donors. A total of 107,917,701 sorted cells were examined across all samples, and a strong correlation was observed between cell number per subset and RNA yield. In the study, TCRB repertoires of sorted circulating CD4+ T cell subsets from recently diagnosed type 1 diabetes patients were compared with those of matched healthy donors. Whereas all 28 donors provided naive and central memory subsets, regulatory and stem cell-like memory subsets were isolated from just 8 patients and roughly 8 healthy donors.

The paper's findings and limits, for the study overall: PCR may preferentially amplify shorter templates, but because patient and control samples were amplified and corrected together, any resulting skew would affect both groups equally. HLA sub-analyses involved small numbers of individuals, so any influence of HLA type on TCRB rearrangement remained unresolved. Because cDNA was sequenced instead of genomic DNA, activated cells with high expression could be over-represented, although the groups did not differ in activation or CD3 levels. In all four CD4+ subsets, TCRB CDR3 length was moderately but significantly shorter in type 1 diabetes patients. At VDJ recombination sites, patients with type 1 diabetes made fewer insertions and deleted more nucleotides, a pattern implying thymic rearrangement abnormalities. Naive, central memory and regulatory TCRB repertoires appeared to be more alike among patients than among healthy donors.

As to this clone: What antigen it recognizes has not been identified. One base away there is no much larger clone; base qualities are not given.

All of the isolated RNA was reverse transcribed with the High Capacity cDNA Reverse Transcription Kit, so expressed TCRB transcripts were sequenced. Deep immunoSEQ sequencing was performed on naive, central memory and regulatory T cell samples, with an average of around 3.4 million total reads per sample. After sorted cells were lysed in RLT buffer, RNA was extracted with DNase-treated RNeasy Micro or Mini kits, with the choice depending on cell number. To prevent cross-contamination, each cell subset was processed individually, whereas patient and healthy donor samples were processed jointly. TCRB sequences were amplified from cDNA with the immunoSEQ multiplex PCR, producing 87-bp fragments spanning the CDR3 region. The amplicons were sequenced using the Illumina HiSeq platform. In the original analysis: Synthetic template baselines were used to correct PCR bias computationally, reads within Hamming distance 2 were collapsed together, and singletons that could not be merged were discarded. By aligning reads against IMGT, V, D and J genes, CDR3 length, and insertions or deletions at six rearrangement sites were assigned. Within each subset, clonotype counts were normalized to sorted cell number, after which true diversity and Gini coefficients were computed with the tcR R package. The overlap coefficient, calculated on TCRB nucleotide sequences, was used to measure repertoire sharing. Out-of-frame TCRB sequences from naive cells were analyzed as a proxy for the pre-selection repertoire. TCRdb took over this immuneACCESS table, retaining in-frame rearrangements with V and J assigned. Such tables are incomplete; in checked studies, under half of the missing clones stem from an unresolved V gene, and the remainder is unexplained. V, J and clone size are those of that table, while D and trimming were read from the DNA. In this sample the table shows hundreds of thousands of clones, 11% to 15% of which occur a single time. The top ten clonotypes cover approximately 0.043% of the sample.

The germline V gene provides CDR1 SNHLY and CDR2 FYNNEI. V is shortened by 6 bases, J by 7 bases, and the region joining them spans 16 bases. The CDR3 covers 14 residues, taking in both the cysteine and the phenylalanine. Solely the CDR3 DNA is kept, with 42 bases framed from the first base. Each donor gave one peripheral blood draw, averaging roughly 0.11 L, which was collected into heparinised tubes. Naive, central memory, regulatory and stem cell-like memory CD4+ T cells were sorted on a BD FACSAria II using a panel including CD45RO, CCR7, CD25, CD127, CD95 and CD27. Every sorted population had a purity above 95%. PBMCs were separated immediately by Lymphoprep density gradient centrifugation and were stained directly, without being cultured. So that batch effects would be minimized, each experiment stained and sorted samples in pairs, pairing one healthy donor with one patient.

The clonotype comes from a man younger than 35 with type 1 diabetes. The material sequenced was naive CD4+ T cells from blood. According to the study, the label for this sample's cell subset or site signals: true naive CD4+ T cells. The chain employs TRBV2 and TRBJ1-5; the D gene is perhaps TRBD1, on 5 matching bases. Here the CDR3 is given as CASSPEGSGQPQHF. The DNA sequence reads TGTGCCAGCAGCCCAGAGGGGAGCGGGCAGCCCCAGCATTTT.